This T cell receptor beta chain is from a study of cytomegalovirus exposure and HLA in healthy donors. J was trimmed by 5 bases and V by 4 bases; bases with no gene match: 5. The CDR3 sequence is 15 residues long. Germline CDR1 SEHNR, CDR2 FQNEAQ (reference sequence). Primers: 60 Vbeta forward and 13 Jbeta reverse. Measured with immunoSEQ multiplex PCR; TCRdb has only the in-frame clones, and not every one. The repertoire holds around 110,000 clones, around 10% seen once, with approximately 3% in the top ten. The sequenced sample consisted of PBMCs. This clonotype was obtained from a man in his thirties or forties in good health and CMV-seronegative. The chain is built from TRBV7-9 and TRBJ2-1; 10 positions match TRBD2. CDR3 DNA: TGTGCCAGCAGCTATCTAGCGGGAGCCAACAATGAGCAGTTCTTC. Its protein product is CASSYLAGANNEQFF. The variable domain in full, with the rest retrieved from reference TRBV7-9 and TRBJ2-1, is DTGVSQNPRHKITKRGQNVTFRCDPISEHNRLYWYRQTLGQGPEFLTYFQNEAQLEKSRLLSDRFSAERPKGSFSTLEIQRTEQGDSAMYLCASSYLAGANNEQFFGPGTRLTVL.